This T cell receptor (beta chain) was found in a study of blood T cell repertoires in COVID-19. Per the original data handling: Estimates of nucleated cell counts were drawn from the amplification of reference gene primers. The data were produced by immunoSEQ multiplex PCR, yet TCRdb's version contains in-frame clones alone and is incomplete. The V and J calls and the clone size are those of that table, but D and trimming were determined from the DNA. The sample has 90,000 to 120,000 clones, around 90% seen once. Germline-derived CDR1 and CDR2 are SGHTA and FQGNSA. Deletions cut 1 base from V and 1 base from J, with 13 bases between. The CDR3 is 17 residues long.

Sequencing used peripheral blood. This sequence originates from a man between 40 and 49 years old with active or convalescent COVID-19. The chain links TRBV7-2 to TRBJ2-2; TRBD2 is a possible D gene (6 bases). The DNA of the CDR3 is TGTGCCAGCAGCTTAGATTGGCTAGCGATGAACACCGGGGAGCTGTTTTTT. Translated, it gives CASSLDWLAMNTGELFF.